The source of this T cell receptor beta chain is a study of T cell changes during pregnancy in multiple sclerosis. Data came from immunoSEQ multiplex PCR; TCRdb stores just in-frame clones and leaves some out. Of fewer than 95,000 clones listed, 80% to 95% are singletons. V was clipped by 4 bases and J by 8 bases, with 15 bases between them. Germline loops: CDR1 SGHTA, CDR2 FQGNSA. This CDR3 comprises 14 residues. This TCR came from a female donor in good health, enrolled as a control in a pregnancy study. The material sequenced was peripheral blood, taken in the first trimester of pregnancy. The chain joins TRBV7-2 to TRBJ2-1; possibly TRBD1 for D (6 bases). The CDR3 bases are TGTGCCAGCAGCTCCCAAGGGGGTGTCGATGAGCAGTTCTTC. Protein product: CASSSQGGVDEQFF.